These 13 T cell receptor beta chains came from one sample sequenced in a study of breast tumors, draining lymph nodes, adjacent tissues listed by TCRdb under 2016. Preparation of the library involved multiplex PCR. TCRdb lists the instrument as Illumina HiSeq 2000. Using fastp trimming at Q25 and MiXCR clonotype assembly, TCRdb reanalyzed the public sequencing data and kept in-frame beta chains. One record per CDR3 amino acid sequence lists the most common genes and DNA. The sample table holds 75,000 to 100,000 distinct CDR3 sequences, of which roughly 19% were seen once. 2% to 2.5% of the sample comes from the top ten. The lymph node samples were taken from the axillary draining lymph nodes of breast cancer patients. Sample: axillary lymph node tissue. These TCRs come from a female donor with breast cancer. Some clones in this sample may be carry-over from other donors' samples.

This clonotype came up many times. The chain links TRBV30 to TRBJ1-6; 8 positions match TRBD1. V lost 4 bases and J lost 10; bases outside the gene matches: 6. Germline values: CDR1 GTSNPN, CDR2 SVGIG (reference sequence). The CDR3 sequence is 13 residues long. Here the CDR3 reads CAWNRGGFSPLHF. The CDR3 DNA is TGTGCCTGGAACAGGGGGGGATTCTCACCCCTCCACTTT. The full variable domain, rest sourced from reference TRBV30 and TRBJ1-6, is SQTIHQWPATLVQPVGSPLSLECTVEGTSNPNLYWYRQAAGRGLQLLFYSVGIGQISSEVPQNLSASRPQDRQFILSSKKLLLSDSGFYLCAWNRGGFSPLHFGNGTRLTVT.

The table lists this clonotype with many counts. The chain couples TRBV5-1 to TRBJ2-1, with a weak D call TRBD2 (5 bases). V lost 7 bases and J lost 1, with 12 bases in between. Germline lookup yields CDR1 SGHRS and CDR2 YFSETQ. CDR3 length: 14 residues. In nucleotides, the CDR3 is TGCGCCAGCTCCTTCCGGGGTTCCTACAATGAGCAGTTCTTC. Translation gives CASSFRGSYNEQFF. The full variable domain, rest sourced from reference TRBV5-1 and TRBJ2-1, is KAGVTQTPRYLIKTRGQQVTLSCSPISGHRSVSWYQQTPGQGLQFLFEYFSETQRNKGNFPGRFSGRQFSNSRSEMNVSTLELGDSALYLCASSFRGSYNEQFFGPGTRLTVL.

V gene TRBV28 combines with J gene TRBJ1-2; a weak D match, TRBD1 (6 bases). Per germline, CDR1 MDHEN and CDR2 SYDVKM. The V gene lost 10 bases and the J gene lost 8 bases, with 23 bases spanning the gap. The CDR3 has 14 amino acids. The CDR3 region is CATMMGGYFGGYTF. As DNA, the CDR3 is TGTGCCACCATGATGGGGGGCTATTTTGGGGGCTACACCTTC.

This clonotype turned up a few times. This chain joins TRBV12-3 or TRBV12-4 and TRBJ2-4; no clear D gene. The CDR3 totals 14 residues. With 7 bases removed from V and 4 bases from J, the gap between germline ends came to 14 bases. The chain's CDR3 is CASTRRVLKNIQYF. DNA for the CDR3: TGTGCCAGCACCCGAAGGGTACTTAAAAACATTCAGTACTTC.

This clonotype was detected many times. The J gene is TRBJ2-1, the V gene TRBV5-4; TRBD2 aligns across 7 bases. CDR1 and CDR2 from the germline V gene are SGHNT and YYREEE (reference sequence). This CDR3 is 14 amino acids long. The V and J ends lost 3 bases and 6 bases, in that order; junction bases with no gene match: 6. This chain's CDR3 is CASSSSGRPNEQFF. CDR3 nucleotides: TGTGCCAGCAGCTCCTCCGGGAGGCCCAATGAGCAGTTCTTC.

The V and J genes are TRBV28 and TRBJ2-3, with 8 bases identical to TRBD1. J lost 2 bases, V lost 9 bases, and 4 bases had no gene match. There are 13 residues in the CDR3. Germline V CDR1 and CDR2: MDHEN, SYDVKM. CDR3 DNA sequence: TGTGCCAGTGGGACAGGCGACACAGATACGCAGTATTTT. It codes for CASGTGDTDTQYF.

This clonotype was observed at least ten times. The gene calls are TRBV20-1 and TRBJ2-3, with D uncertain. This CDR3 is 15 amino acids long. The V and J ends lost 2 bases and 2 bases respectively, with 14 bases between them. Per germline, CDR1 DFQATT and CDR2 SNEGSKA (reference sequence). This chain's CDR3 is CSARSRPSVTDTQYF. The CDR3 DNA reads TGCAGTGCTAGATCCCGGCCCTCCGTCACAGATACGCAGTATTTT.

This chain links TRBV3-1 with TRBJ2-2; D not certain. The CDR3 covers 14 residues. V dropped 4 bases and J dropped 6 bases, with 12 bases sitting between them. The germline V gene encodes CDR1 LGHDT and CDR2 YNNKEL (reference sequence). In nucleotides, the CDR3 is TGTGCCAGCAGCCGCCAAGGGCACGCCGGGGAGCTGTTTTTT. Protein: CASSRQGHAGELFF.

This clonotype was counted ten times or more. DNA of the CDR3: TGTGCCAGCAGCTACAGGCCCACTAGCGCCTCAAACCATGAGCAGTTCTTC. It is translated as CASSYRPTSASNHEQFF. The rearrangement uses TRBV13 and TRBJ2-1; 7 bases match TRBD2. This CDR3 is built from 17 residues. The germline CDR1 and CDR2 sequences are PRHDT and FYEKMQ (reference sequence). V dropped 4 bases and J dropped 8; count of bases not matched to a gene: 17.

In this sample, this clonotype turned up many times. J is TRBJ2-1 and V is TRBV12-3 or TRBV12-4, with TRBD2 matching over 9 bases. The V and J ends lost 7 bases and 6 bases, in that order; junction bases with no gene match: 7. The CDR3 spans 14 residues. The CDR3 DNA reads TGTGCCAGCACTAAGACTAGCGGACTCAATGAGCAGTTCTTC. Residues: CASTKTSGLNEQFF.

Sample share makes this clonotype medium-sized. V gene TRBV6-1 combines with J gene TRBJ1-2; D is possibly TRBD1 (5 bases). Germline lookup yields CDR1 MNHNS and CDR2 SASEGT. This CDR3 is 15 amino acids long. V lost 7 bases, J lost 2 bases, and 17 bases lay in between. CDR3 loop: CASNLWGEGNYGYTF. In nucleotides, the CDR3 is TGTGCCAGCAACCTGTGGGGGGAAGGCAACTATGGCTACACCTTC.

Ten or more counts support this clonotype. This chain connects TRBV4-2 to TRBJ2-5; TRBD2 is a possible D gene (5 bases). Germline CDR1 reads LGHNA; CDR2 reads YNFKEQ. The CDR3 loop spans 13 amino acids. The V end was cut by 1 base, the J end by 4 bases, with 7 bases between. CDR3 amino acids: CASSQAEGETQYF. As DNA, the CDR3 is TGTGCCAGCAGCCAAGCAGAGGGAGAGACCCAGTACTTC.

This clonotype has at least ten counts. V and J are TRBV19 and TRBJ2-7; tentatively, D is TRBD1 (6 bases). The CDR3 totals 15 residues. V lost 10 bases to trimming and J lost 1 base, with 20 bases between them. Germline CDR1 is LNHDA and CDR2 is SQIVND (reference sequence). The CDR3 sequence: CATSPPGHLSYEQYF. CDR3 nucleotides: TGTGCCACCTCACCCCCGGGACATTTGTCCTACGAGCAGTACTTC.